This T cell receptor (beta chain) was captured by sequencing in a study of cytomegalovirus exposure and HLA in healthy donors. About the study: In a previous analysis, more than 90 million unique TCR beta sequences were found from about 190 million T cells. HLA-typed donors contributed 65 million to 85 million unique TCRs, which were held in an early data release.

It was with 60 Vbeta and 13 Jbeta primers that the PCR ran. The table came from immunoSEQ multiplex PCR; TCRdb's copy has only in-frame clones and leaves some out. Of about 83,000 clones in the sample, 65% to 80% were seen once. Study results and limitations: Through in vitro validation, three CMV-associated chains were shown to be specific for CMV antigens. Overall, under 200 TCR beta chains were annotated as cytomegalovirus-associated.

In regard to this clone: Antigen: not known.

This TCR was recovered from a man between 60 and 70 years old in good health and CMV-seronegative. The specimen was PBMCs.

The CDR3 DNA is TGTGCCAGCAGCCAAGTTCCGGATGAAAAACTGTTTTTT. As protein: CASSQVPDEKLFF. The chain links TRBV14 to TRBJ1-4; D is ambiguous. Between the trimmed V and J ends, which lost 1 base and 6 bases, there was a span of 6 bases. The CDR3 is 13 residues long. Germline CDR1 is SGHDN and CDR2 is FVKESK.